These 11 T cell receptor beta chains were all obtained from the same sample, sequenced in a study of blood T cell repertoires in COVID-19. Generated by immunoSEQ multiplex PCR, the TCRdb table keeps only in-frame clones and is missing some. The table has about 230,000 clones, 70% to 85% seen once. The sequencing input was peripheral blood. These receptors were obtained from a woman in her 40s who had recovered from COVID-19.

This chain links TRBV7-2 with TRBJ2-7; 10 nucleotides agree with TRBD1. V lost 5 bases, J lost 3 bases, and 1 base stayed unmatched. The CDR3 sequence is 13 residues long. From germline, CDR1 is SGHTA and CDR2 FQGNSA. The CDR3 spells CASSRDRGYEQYF. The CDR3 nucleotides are TGTGCCAGCAGCAGGGACAGGGGCTACGAGCAGTACTTC.

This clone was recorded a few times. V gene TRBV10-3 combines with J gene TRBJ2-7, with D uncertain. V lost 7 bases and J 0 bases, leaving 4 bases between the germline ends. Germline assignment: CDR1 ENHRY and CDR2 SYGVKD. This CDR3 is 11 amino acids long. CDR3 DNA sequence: TGTGCCATCACAGACTCCTACGAGCAGTACTTC. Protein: CAITDSYEQYF.

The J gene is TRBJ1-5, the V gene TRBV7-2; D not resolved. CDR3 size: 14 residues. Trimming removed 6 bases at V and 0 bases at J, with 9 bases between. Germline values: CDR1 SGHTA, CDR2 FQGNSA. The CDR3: CASREGNSNQPQHF. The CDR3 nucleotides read TGTGCCAGCAGGGAGGGAAATAGCAATCAGCCCCAGCATTTT.

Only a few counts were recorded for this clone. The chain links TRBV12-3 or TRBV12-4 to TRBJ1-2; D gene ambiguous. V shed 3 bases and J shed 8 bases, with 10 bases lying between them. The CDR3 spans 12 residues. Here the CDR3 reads CASSLSAAGYTF. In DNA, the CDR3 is TGTGCCAGCAGTTTGTCGGCGGCGGGCTACACCTTC.

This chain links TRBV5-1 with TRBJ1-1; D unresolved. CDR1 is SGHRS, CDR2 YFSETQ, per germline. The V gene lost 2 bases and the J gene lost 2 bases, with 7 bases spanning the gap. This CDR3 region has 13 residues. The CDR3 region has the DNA TGCGCCAGCAGCTTTGCGGAAAACACTGAAGCTTTCTTT. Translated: CASSFAENTEAFF.

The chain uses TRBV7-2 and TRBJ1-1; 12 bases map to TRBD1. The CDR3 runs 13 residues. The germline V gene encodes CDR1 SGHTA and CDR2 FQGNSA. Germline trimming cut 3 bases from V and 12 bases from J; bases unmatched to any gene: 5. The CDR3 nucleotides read TGTGCCAGCAGCTTTGGGACAGGGGGCATGTCTTTCTTT. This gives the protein CASSFGTGGMSFF.

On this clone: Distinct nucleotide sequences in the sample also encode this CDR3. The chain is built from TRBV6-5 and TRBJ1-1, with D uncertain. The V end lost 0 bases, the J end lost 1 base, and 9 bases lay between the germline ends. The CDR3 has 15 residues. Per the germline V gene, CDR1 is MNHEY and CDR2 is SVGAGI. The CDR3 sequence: CASSYSTRGNTEAFF. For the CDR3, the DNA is TGTGCCAGCAGTTACTCCACCCGCGGGAACACTGAAGCTTTCTTT.

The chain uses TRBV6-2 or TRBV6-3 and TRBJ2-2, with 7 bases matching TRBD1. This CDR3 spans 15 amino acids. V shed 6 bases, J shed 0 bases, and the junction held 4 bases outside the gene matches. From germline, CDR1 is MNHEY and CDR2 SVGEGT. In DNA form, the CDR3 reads TGTGCCAGCAGCCCCGGGACAGCGAACACCGGGGAGCTGTTTTTT. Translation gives CASSPGTANTGELFF.

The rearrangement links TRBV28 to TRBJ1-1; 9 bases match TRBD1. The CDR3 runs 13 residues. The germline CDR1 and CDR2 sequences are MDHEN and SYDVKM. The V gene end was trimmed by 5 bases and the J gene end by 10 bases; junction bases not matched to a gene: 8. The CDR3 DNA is TGTGCCAGCAGTACAGGGGGCGCAGGGGGAGCTTTCTTT. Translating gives CASSTGGAGGAFF.

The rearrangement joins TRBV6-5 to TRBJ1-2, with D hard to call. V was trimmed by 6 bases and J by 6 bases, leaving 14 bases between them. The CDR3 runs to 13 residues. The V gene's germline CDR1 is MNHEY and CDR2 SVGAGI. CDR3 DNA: TGTGCCAGCAGCCCCGCGGCACGGGATGGCTACACCTTC. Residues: CASSPAARDGYTF.

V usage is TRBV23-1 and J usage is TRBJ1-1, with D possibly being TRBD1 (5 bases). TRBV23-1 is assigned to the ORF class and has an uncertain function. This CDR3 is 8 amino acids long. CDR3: CAGGRAFF. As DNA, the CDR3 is TGCGCGGGGGGGAGGGCTTTCTTT.